The 5 T cell receptor beta chains in this list originate from one sample, sequenced in a study of T-cell memory formation after mild COVID-19. TCRdb itself ran the 5' RACE reads through MiXCR, one entry per CDR3 protein. The sample carries 92,000 or so distinct CDR3 sequences, 10% to 15% recorded once. The sequenced sample consisted of PBMCs or a T cell subset sorted from them (not recorded which). The receptors here all came from an adult woman who had mild COVID-19 (a few samples of this study predate the infection). Cell type and time point are not known.

The sample holds a few counts of this clonotype. The rearrangement links TRBV11-2 to TRBJ2-7, with 7 bases fitting TRBD2. CDR1 SGHAT and CDR2 FQNNGV come from the germline V gene. Unmatched junction bases numbered 2, after V lost 3 bases and J lost 0 bases. This CDR3 contains 14 residues. CDR3 nucleotide sequence: TGTGCCAGCAGCTTGGGAGGGAACTCCTACGAGCAGTACTTC. Translating it yields CASSLGGNSYEQYF.

This clonotype was counted only a few times. The chain's CDR3 is CATGPVSTDTQYF. CDR3 nucleotides: TGTGCCACCGGCCCAGTGAGCACAGATACGCAGTATTTT. The chain employs TRBV24-1 and TRBJ2-3; no reliable D call. This CDR3 contains 13 residues. Between the trimmed V and J ends, which lost 9 bases and 0 bases, there was a span of 9 bases. Germline V gene data show CDR1 as KGHDR and CDR2 as SFDVKD.

This clonotype was counted a few times. The chain has TRBV7-9 and TRBJ2-5, with D possibly TRBD2 on 6 matching bases. V lost 5 bases to trimming and J lost 6 bases, with 22 bases between them. The germline V gene has CDR1 SEHNR and CDR2 FQNEAQ (reference sequence). This CDR3 comprises 16 residues. The CDR3 is CASSTPFAEGLKTQYF. CDR3 in DNA: TGTGCCAGCAGCACTCCCTTTGCGGAGGGCCTCAAGACCCAGTACTTC.

The chain employs TRBV6-5 and TRBJ1-2; D is perhaps TRBD1 (5 bases). The CDR3 runs 13 residues. The germline V gene encodes CDR1 MNHEY and CDR2 SVGAGI. With 2 bases removed from V and 7 bases from J, the gap between germline ends came to 11 bases. As DNA, the CDR3 is TGTGCCAGCAGTTACGGGGGAGGTGGTGGCTACACCTTC. Protein: CASSYGGGGGYTF.

This chain connects TRBV5-1 to TRBJ2-5; no firm D call. The germline V gene encodes CDR1 SGHRS and CDR2 YFSETQ. Between the trimmed V and J ends, which lost 1 base and 2 bases, there was a span of 12 bases. The CDR3 consists of 15 residues. The CDR3 DNA sequence: TGCGCCAGCAGCTTGTTGTACCTAGGGCAAGAGACCCAGTACTTC. It encodes CASSLLYLGQETQYF.